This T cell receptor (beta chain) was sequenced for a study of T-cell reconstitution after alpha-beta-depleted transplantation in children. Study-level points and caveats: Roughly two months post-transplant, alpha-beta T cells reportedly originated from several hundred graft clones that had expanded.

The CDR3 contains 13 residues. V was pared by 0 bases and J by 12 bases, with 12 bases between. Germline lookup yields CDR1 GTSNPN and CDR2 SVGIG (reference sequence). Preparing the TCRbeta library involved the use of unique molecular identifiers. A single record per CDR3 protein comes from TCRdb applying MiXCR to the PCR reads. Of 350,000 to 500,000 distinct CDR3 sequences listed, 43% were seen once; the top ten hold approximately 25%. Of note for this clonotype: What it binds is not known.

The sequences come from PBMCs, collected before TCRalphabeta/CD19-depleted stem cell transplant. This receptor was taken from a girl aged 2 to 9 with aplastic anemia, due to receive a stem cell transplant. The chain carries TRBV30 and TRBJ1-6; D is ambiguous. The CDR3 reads CAWSVVLFGPLHF. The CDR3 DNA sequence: TGTGCCTGGAGTGTAGTGCTATTCGGACCCCTCCACTTT. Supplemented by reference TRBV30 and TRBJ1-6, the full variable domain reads SQTIHQWPATLVQPVGSPLSLECTVEGTSNPNLYWYRQAAGRGLQLLFYSVGIGQISSEVPQNLSASRPQDRQFILSSKKLLLSDSGFYLCAWSVVLFGPLHFGNGTRLTVT.